This TCR beta chain derives from a study of control samples from healthy donors and cancer patients. The repertoire was sequenced with immunoSEQ multiplex PCR; TCRdb's copy has only in-frame clones and lacks some. The sample holds around 250,000 clones, roughly four fifths seen once. The length of the CDR3 is 15 residues. V lost 5 bases and J 5 bases, leaving 16 bases between the germline ends. Germline V CDR1 and CDR2: SEHNR, FQNEAQ (reference sequence). The source material was PBMCs. This clonotype was sampled from an older woman with lung cancer. The chain has TRBV7-9 and TRBJ2-1; D may be TRBD1 or TRBD2 (5 bases each). DNA of the CDR3: TGTGCCAGCAGCCGCCGAGGGCAGGGCAACAATGAGCAGTTCTTC. This encodes CASSRRGQGNNEQFF.